This T cell receptor beta chain comes out of a study of CXCR3-negative and CXCR3-positive naive CD8 T cells. Study outcomes and limitations: In CXCR3-positive naive cells, the TRB CDR3s were more hydrophobic than in CXCR3-negative naive cells. No difference in surface CD5 was seen between naive subsets, and TCR strength was inferred from TRB CDR3 properties. Diversity proved comparably high across both naive subsets and much lower in memory CD8+ cells.

Note on this clonotype: Antigen: not known.

UMI-labeled TRB cDNA libraries were prepared by 5' RACE. Reprocessing the 5' RACE reads, TCRdb reports a single entry for every CDR3 protein and omits DNA. This table holds under 90,000 distinct CDR3 sequences. The germline CDR1 and CDR2 sequences are MDHEN and SYDVKM. This CDR3 is built from 20 residues. The receptor was isolated from a human donor in good health. Some clones in this sample may be carry-over from other donors' samples. The chain employs TRBV28 and TRBJ2-1; TCRdb returns TRBD2, unconfirmable since there is no DNA. Sequencing was done on a sample of naive CXCR3+ CD8+ T cells from blood. The sample's subset: CD45RO-CCR7+CD27+CD95- naive CD8+ T cells expressing CXCR3 (TNR3+). The CDR3 here is CATLQYRTSGTVSSYNEQFF.